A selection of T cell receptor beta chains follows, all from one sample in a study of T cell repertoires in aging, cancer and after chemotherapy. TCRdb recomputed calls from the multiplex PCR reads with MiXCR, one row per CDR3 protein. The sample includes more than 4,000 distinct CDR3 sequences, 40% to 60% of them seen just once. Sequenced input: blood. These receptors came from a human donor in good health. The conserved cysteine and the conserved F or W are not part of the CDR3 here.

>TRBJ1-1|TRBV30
AWSSVNTEAF
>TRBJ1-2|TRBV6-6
ASSSTGVNYGYT
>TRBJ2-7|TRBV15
ATGQGLYEQY
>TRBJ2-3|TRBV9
ASSGLGGSSTDTQY
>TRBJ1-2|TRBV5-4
ASSLDGEEYGYT
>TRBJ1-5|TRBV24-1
ATSEDRGVQPQH
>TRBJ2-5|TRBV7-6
ASSAGLAGGSKETQY
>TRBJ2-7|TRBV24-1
ATSAVSGGRQY
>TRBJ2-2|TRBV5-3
ASSLYLAGGRAGELF
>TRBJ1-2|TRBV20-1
SAQRAGRDYGYT